This T cell receptor beta chain originates from a study of cytomegalovirus exposure and HLA in healthy donors. Across the whole study: One earlier analysis, a look at about 179 million T cells, found about 100 million unique TCR beta sequences. Study-wide results and caveats: HLA-A and HLA-B allele assignments for most subjects were reportedly predicted accurately using TCR beta sequences. Later analysis associated a missense DCLRE1C variant with TCR beta V- and J-gene trimming. Available immune exposure information was restricted to CMV serostatus only.

The germline V gene has CDR1 ENHRY and CDR2 SYGVKD. The CDR3 is 16 residues long. J lost 4 bases, V lost 3 bases, and 10 bases had no gene match. Turning to this clone: Its antigen is unidentified.

Both 60 Vbeta primers and 13 Jbeta primers went into the PCR. Assay used: immunoSEQ multiplex PCR; TCRdb lists only in-frame clones, some missing. The sample lists more than 110,000 clones; about 85% were seen once. The sequencing sample was made of PBMCs. J is TRBJ1-2 and V is TRBV10-3; 8 bases map to TRBD1. This sequence originates from a female donor in good health and CMV-seronegative. The CDR3 DNA sequence: TGTGCCATCAGTGATTTGGTCGGACAGGGAGGCTATGGCTACACCTTC. It is translated as CAISDLVGQGGYGYTF.